Listed here are 5 T cell receptor beta chains from one sample, sequenced in a study of blood T cell repertoires in COVID-19. The method was immunoSEQ multiplex PCR; TCRdb's version includes in-frame clones alone and lacks a portion of them. The profile covers 150,000 or so clones, with approximately 95% appearing a single time and just under 2% taken by the ten largest. The sequenced sample was peripheral blood. The origin of the receptors is a woman aged 60-75 years with COVID-19, enrolled during active disease.

This sequence joins TRBV19 and TRBJ1-3; TRBD1 matches at 9 bases. Trimming took 3 bases from V and 0 from J; bases not matched to a gene: 3. The germline CDR1 and CDR2 sequences are LNHDA and SQIVND (reference sequence). CDR3 length: 16 residues. The CDR3 DNA follows: TGTGCCAGTAGTATCTCGACAGGGGGCTCTGGAAACACCATATATTTT. Amino acid sequence: CASSISTGGSGNTIYF.

This clone appeared once. The gene calls are TRBV15 and TRBJ2-3; the D gene is possibly TRBD2 (6 bases). V shed 2 bases and J shed 0 bases, with 12 bases lying between them. This CDR3 spans 16 amino acids. The V gene's germline CDR1 is LNHNV and CDR2 YYDKDF (reference sequence). The CDR3: CATSRTRGKSTDTQYF. The CDR3, as DNA: TGTGCCACCAGCAGAACTCGCGGGAAGAGCACAGATACGCAGTATTTT. The full variable domain, rest sourced from reference TRBV15 and TRBJ2-3, is DAMVIQNPRYQVTQFGKPVTLSCSQTLNHNVMYWYQQKSSQAPKLLFHYYDKDFNNEADTPDNFQSRRPNTSFCFLDIRSPGLGDTAMYLCATSRTRGKSTDTQYFGPGTRLTVL.

This chain uses TRBV15 with TRBJ1-2; D unresolved. Trimming removed 1 base from V and 0 bases from J, with 12 bases in between. CDR3 length: 16 amino acids. Germline loops: CDR1 LNHNV, CDR2 YYDKDF (reference sequence). CDR3 loop: CATSRGGSNANYGYTF. The CDR3 DNA sequence: TGTGCCACCAGCAGAGGAGGGTCCAACGCTAACTATGGCTACACCTTC.

The V gene is TRBV11-3, the J gene TRBJ2-5; 11 bases are shared with TRBD2. CDR1 is SGHNT and CDR2 is YENEEA in the germline V gene. J lost 5 bases, V lost 3 bases, and 5 bases had no gene match. The CDR3 totals 15 residues. CDR3 nucleotides: TGTGCCAGCAGCTTTAGCGGGGGGGCCCCGGAGACCCAGTACTTC. Residues: CASSFSGGAPETQYF.

J is TRBJ1-1 and V is TRBV6-2 or TRBV6-3, with D perhaps matching TRBD1 (5 bases). The CDR3 contains 15 residues. The germline gives CDR1 MNHEY, CDR2 SVGEGT. Trimming left V 1 base short and J 5 bases short, with 14 bases between. The CDR3 protein is CASSYYLQVSTEAFF. The CDR3 DNA reads as TGTGCCAGCAGTTACTACTTACAGGTCTCGACTGAAGCTTTCTTT.